This TCR beta chain stems from a study of a mutant IDH1 vaccine in newly diagnosed glioma. Study in general: Radiotherapy alone preceded vaccination by 4-6 weeks; alternatively, vaccination started with temozolomide cycles. Regarding the study as a whole: Top-clonotype changes in peripheral T cells seemed unrelated to pseudoprogression.

In the case of this clone: Antigen: not known.

Measured with immunoSEQ multiplex PCR; TCRdb has only the in-frame clones, and not every one. The sample yields roughly 74,000 clones, approximately 89% seen once. The sample's time point: week 23, last vaccination. Every vaccine dose comprised 300 ug of mutant IDH1 20-mer peptide plus topical imiquimod. The sample consisted of PBMCs, taken from a glioma patient whose treatment included an IDH1 peptide vaccine. The sequence was obtained from a woman aged 50 to 60 with glioma.

CDR3 nucleotide sequence: TGTGCCAGCAGTTACGGTACTAGCGGGAGTTACGAGCAGTACTTC. Residues: CASSYGTSGSYEQYF. The rearrangement uses TRBV6-5 and TRBJ2-7, with 11 positions matching TRBD2. The CDR3 runs to 15 residues. Germline trimming cut 2 bases from V and 4 bases from J; bases unmatched to any gene: 4. Per germline, CDR1 MNHEY and CDR2 SVGAGI.